This record concerns one TCR beta chain sequence. Its target antigen remains unknown. The input lacks base qualities; no much larger clone sits a single base away. This record belongs to a study of blood T cell repertoires in COVID-19 (dated by TCRdb to about 2020). The study in broad terms: Samples from collaborators originated in the United States, Italy and Spain and spanned both the acute and convalescent phases of COVID-19. Nearly every sample came with metadata listing a de-identified subject ID, COVID-19 status, age in years and sex. The prospective study material was composed of cDNA or gDNA derived from T cells, B-cell-depleted T cells, or PBMCs. Where available, HLA class I and class II types were obtained from metadata supplied by the sample provider rather than from assay-based typing. The samples were drawn from two sources: the first 160 participants of the ongoing ImmuneRACE study, and fewer than 1,500 subjects contributed by 6 global collaborators. A freely available public database, intended as a resource for researchers studying the immune response to SARS-CoV-2, is where the repertoires were released. The dataset comprised deeply sampled blood TCRbeta repertoires from subjects exposed to, actively infected with, or recovered from COVID-19. What the work shows at the level of the full study, not this receptor alone: The amount of clinical and demographic metadata varied by source and participant and was provided uncurated.

Each collaborating institution followed its own protocols to collect whole blood in K2EDTA tubes. For TCRbeta analysis, collaborators shipped samples as frozen whole blood, isolated PBMCs, or DNA extracted from either of those sample types. The immunoSEQ Assay, a bias-controlled multiplex PCR, was used to amplify TCRbeta CDR3 regions from genomic DNA. On the authors' methods: The number of nucleated cells in each sample was estimated from the amplification of reference gene primers within the assay. Sequence reads were collapsed and filtered to measure the absolute abundance of every unique TCRbeta CDR3 rearrangement. For each sample, productive Simpson clonality was calculated by taking the square root of Simpson's diversity index across productive rearrangements. The clones in this table, taken by TCRdb from immuneACCESS, are in-frame only. Not every clone is retained; where verified, under half of the shortfall comes from an unresolved V gene, and the cause of the rest is unknown. The V and J calls and clone size are taken from that table; D and trimming were inferred from the DNA. In this sample the table shows roughly 350,000 clones, roughly 85% of which occur a single time. The top ten hold approximately 3.6% of the sample.

The source is a woman younger than 35 with acute or convalescent COVID-19. The sequenced sample consisted of peripheral blood.

The CDR3 region reads CASSPGGEAFF. The DNA sequence follows: TGTGCCAGCAGTCCGGGGGGTGAAGCTTTCTTT. The V and J segments used are TRBV6-5 and TRBJ1-1; the D region possibly corresponds to TRBD1 (5 bases align). Deletion took 5 bases off V and 7 bases off J, with a span of 8 bases between the germline ends. Inclusive of the bounding cysteine and phenylalanine, the CDR3 is 11 residues long. Only the CDR3 DNA stays, 33 bases, in frame from base 1. CDR1 and CDR2 are read off the germline V gene as MNHEY and SVGAGI.